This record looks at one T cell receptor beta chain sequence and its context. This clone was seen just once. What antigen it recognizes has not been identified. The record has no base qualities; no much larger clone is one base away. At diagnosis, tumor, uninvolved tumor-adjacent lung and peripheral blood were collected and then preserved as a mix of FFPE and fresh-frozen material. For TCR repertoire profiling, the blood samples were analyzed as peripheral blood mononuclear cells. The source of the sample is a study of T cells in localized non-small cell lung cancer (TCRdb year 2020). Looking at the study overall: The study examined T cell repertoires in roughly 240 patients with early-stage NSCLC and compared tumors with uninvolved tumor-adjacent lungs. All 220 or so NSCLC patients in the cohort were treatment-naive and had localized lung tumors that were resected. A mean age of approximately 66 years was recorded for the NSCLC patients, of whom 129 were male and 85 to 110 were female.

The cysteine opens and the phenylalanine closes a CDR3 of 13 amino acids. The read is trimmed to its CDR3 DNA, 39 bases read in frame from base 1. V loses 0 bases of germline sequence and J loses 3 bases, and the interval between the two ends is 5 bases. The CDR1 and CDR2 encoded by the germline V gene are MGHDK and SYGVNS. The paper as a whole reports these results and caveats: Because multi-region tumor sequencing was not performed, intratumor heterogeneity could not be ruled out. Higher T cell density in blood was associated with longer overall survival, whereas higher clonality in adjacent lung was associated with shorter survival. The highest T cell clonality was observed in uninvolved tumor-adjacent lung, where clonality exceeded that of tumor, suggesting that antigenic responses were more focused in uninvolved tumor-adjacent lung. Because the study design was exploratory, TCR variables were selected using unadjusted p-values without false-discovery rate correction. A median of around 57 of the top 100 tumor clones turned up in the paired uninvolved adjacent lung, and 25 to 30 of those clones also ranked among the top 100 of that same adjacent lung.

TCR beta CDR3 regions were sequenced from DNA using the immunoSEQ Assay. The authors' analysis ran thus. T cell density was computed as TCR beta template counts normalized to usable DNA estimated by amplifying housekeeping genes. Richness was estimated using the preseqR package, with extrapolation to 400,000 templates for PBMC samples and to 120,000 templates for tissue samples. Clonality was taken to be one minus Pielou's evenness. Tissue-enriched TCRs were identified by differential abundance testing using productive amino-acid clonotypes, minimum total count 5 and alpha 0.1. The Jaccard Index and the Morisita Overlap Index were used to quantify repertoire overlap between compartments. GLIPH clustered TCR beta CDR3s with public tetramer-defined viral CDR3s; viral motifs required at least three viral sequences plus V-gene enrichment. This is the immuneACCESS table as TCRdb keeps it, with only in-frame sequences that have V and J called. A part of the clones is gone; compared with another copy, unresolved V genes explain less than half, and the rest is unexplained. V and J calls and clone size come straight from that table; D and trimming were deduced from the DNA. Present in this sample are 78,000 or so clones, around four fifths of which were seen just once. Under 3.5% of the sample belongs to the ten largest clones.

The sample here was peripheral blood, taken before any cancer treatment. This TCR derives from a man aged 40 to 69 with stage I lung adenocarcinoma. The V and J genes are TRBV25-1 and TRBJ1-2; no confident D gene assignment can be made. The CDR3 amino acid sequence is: CASSEYQDYGYTF. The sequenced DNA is TGTGCCAGCAGTGAATATCAGGACTATGGCTACACCTTC.